These 24 T cell receptor beta chains were sequenced from one sample in a study of T cells in Graves' hyperthyroidism and ophthalmopathy. It was RNA transcripts that yielded the amplified TCR beta CDR3 regions. First-round RT-PCR targeting the TCR CDR3 was performed with the HTBI primer set. Using its own MiXCR run on the multiplex PCR reads, TCRdb lists one record per CDR3 protein. The sample carries almost 350,000 distinct CDR3 sequences, less than 20% recorded once. Input material: blood. Receptors were obtained from a middle-aged woman with Graves' ophthalmopathy.

The chain recombines TRBV18 with TRBJ1-3; a weak D match, TRBD1 (5 bases). Trimming pared 3 bases from V and 0 bases from J, leaving 9 bases between. The CDR3 sequence is 15 residues long. Germline V gene sequence: CDR1 KGHSH, CDR2 LQKENI. CDR3 DNA: TGTGCCAGCTCACCGGGACCGCTCTCTGGAAACACCATATATTTT. Its protein product is CASSPGPLSGNTIYF.

This clonotype was counted at least ten times. V is TRBV15 and J is TRBJ2-2, with 10 bases fitting TRBD2. Looked up from germline, CDR1 is LNHNV and CDR2 is YYDKDF (reference sequence). With V trimmed by 0 bases and J by 4 bases, 14 bases remained unmatched. The CDR3 covers 20 residues. CDR3 amino acids: CATSRDRWLAGVRSTGELFF. DNA for the CDR3: TGTGCCACCAGCAGAGATAGGTGGCTAGCGGGAGTACGAAGCACCGGGGAGCTGTTTTTT. The full variable domain, completed using reference TRBV15 and TRBJ2-2, is DAMVIQNPRYQVTQFGKPVTLSCSQTLNHNVMYWYQQKSSQAPKLLFHYYDKDFNNEADTPDNFQSRRPNTSFCFLDIRSPGLGDTAMYLCATSRDRWLAGVRSTGELFFGEGSRLTVL.

This clonotype appeared many times. J is TRBJ2-6 and V is TRBV4-3; D uncertain. Trimming shortened V by 1 base and J by 0 bases, and 10 bases separated the two germline ends. Per germline, CDR1 LGHNA and CDR2 YSLEER. This CDR3 has 17 amino acids. CDR3 amino acids: CASSQVSTRSGANVLTF. CDR3 coding DNA: TGCGCCAGCAGCCAAGTTTCGACGCGCTCTGGGGCCAACGTCCTGACTTTC.

The table lists this clonotype with a count of one. The genes are TRBV19 and TRBJ2-1, with D perhaps matching TRBD2 (5 bases). The germline V gene encodes CDR1 LNHDA and CDR2 SQIVND (reference sequence). CDR3 length: 16 amino acids. Trimming took 1 base from V and 10 from J, leaving 20 bases between them. This CDR3 reads CASSIVTSRLRGEQFF. The CDR3 DNA reads TGTGCCAGTAGTATAGTAACGTCTAGACTAAGAGGGGAGCAGTTCTTC.

This clonotype was counted at least ten times. V is TRBV12-5 and J is TRBJ2-2, with 9 bases fitting TRBD2. There are 18 residues in the CDR3. CDR1 and CDR2 (germline): LGHNT, FRNRAP. V was clipped by 0 bases and J by 7 bases; unmatched bases: 12. The CDR3 coding sequence is TGTGCTAGTGGTTTGGTACCCCCAGCTAGCGGGAAGGACGGGGAGCTGTTTTTT. As protein: CASGLVPPASGKDGELFF.

This clonotype occurred many times. The CDR3 region is CASSLSPANEQFF. CDR3 nucleotide sequence: TGTGCCAGCAGCTTATCCCCCGCGAATGAGCAGTTCTTC. This chain connects TRBV7-2 to TRBJ2-1; no definite D call. The CDR3 contains 13 residues. The germline CDR1 and CDR2 sequences are SGHTA and FQGNSA. V dropped 2 bases and J dropped 7 bases, with 9 bases sitting between them.

The V gene is TRBV7-2, the J gene TRBJ2-7, with 12 bases fitting TRBD1. Germline V gene data show CDR1 as SGHTA and CDR2 as FQGNSA. With V trimmed by 0 bases and J by 6 bases, 6 bases remained unmatched. This CDR3 is 16 amino acids long. This CDR3 reads CASSLAGQGARGEQYF. The CDR3 DNA reads TGTGCCAGCAGCTTAGCGGGACAGGGGGCTCGAGGCGAGCAGTACTTC.

This clonotype was seen ten or more times. The CDR3 DNA reads as TGTGCCACCAGCAAAGACCCAGGGAGCAATCAGCCCCAGCATTTT. Amino acids: CATSKDPGSNQPQHF. The chain is built from TRBV15 and TRBJ1-5, with D possibly being TRBD1 (5 bases). The CDR3 has 15 residues. Germline CDR1 is LNHNV and CDR2 is YYDKDF (reference sequence). V lost 4 bases and J 1 base, leaving 11 bases between the germline ends.

A few counts support this clonotype. The chain joins TRBV20-1 to TRBJ2-7, with D maybe TRBD2 (6 bases). This CDR3 has 17 residues. V lost 6 bases, J lost 0 bases, and 24 bases lay in between. Germline V gene data show CDR1 as DFQATT and CDR2 as SNEGSKA (reference sequence). The CDR3 nucleotides are TGCAGTGCCCAATCGGGACTCCACGCCTCGAGCTCCTACGAGCAGTACTTC. Translating it yields CSAQSGLHASSSYEQYF.

This chain joins TRBV30 and TRBJ2-7; no clear D gene. The V end was cut by 4 bases, the J end by 3 bases, with 10 bases between. Per the germline V gene, CDR1 is GTSNPN and CDR2 is SVGIG (reference sequence). The CDR3 consists of 12 residues. The CDR3 region is CAWNQHNYEQYF. CDR3 nucleotides: TGTGCCTGGAATCAGCACAACTACGAGCAGTACTTC.

As to this clonotype: A junction boundary mismatches the germline segment, possibly from a read error. This chain links TRBV3-1 with TRBJ1-3; 9 bases map to TRBD1. The germline V gene encodes CDR1 LGHDT and CDR2 YNNKEL (reference sequence). This CDR3 spans 16 amino acids. Here the CDR3 DNA reads TGTGTCAGCAGCCACGGACTGGGACAGGGAGAAAACACCATATATTTT. Protein: CVSSHGLGQGENTIYF. Together with reference TRBV3-1 and TRBJ1-3, the CDR3 gives the full variable domain: DTAVSQTPKYLVTQMGNDKSIKCEQNLGHDTMYWYKQDSKKFLKIMFSYNNKELIINETVPNRFSPKSPDKAHLNLHINSLELGDSAVYFCVSSHGLGQGENTIYFGEGSWLTVV.

This clonotype was recorded only once. This chain uses TRBV27 with TRBJ1-2, with a possible D match to TRBD1 (6 bases). Germline CDR1 and CDR2: MNHEY and SMNVEV (reference sequence). This CDR3 region has 12 residues. V was clipped by 6 bases and J by 6 bases, with 11 bases between them. CDR3 sequence: CASRQGPNGYTF. Written as DNA, the CDR3 is TGTGCCAGCAGACAGGGTCCAAATGGCTACACCTTC.

In its sample, this clonotype was seen many times. The V gene is TRBV7-2, the J gene TRBJ2-5; no clear D gene. The V end was cut by 2 bases, the J end by 5 bases, with 6 bases between. The CDR3 runs 12 residues. Germline CDR1 is SGHTA and CDR2 is FQGNSA. For the CDR3, the DNA is TGTGCCAGCAGCTTACGGTTGGAGACCCAGTACTTC. Translating it yields CASSLRLETQYF.

This chain uses TRBV5-1 with TRBJ2-7; 8 positions agree with TRBD2. Germline trimming cut 4 bases from V and 3 bases from J; bases unmatched to any gene: 6. Germline lookup yields CDR1 SGHRS and CDR2 YFSETQ. This CDR3 contains 14 residues. CDR3 loop: CASSAVAGNYEQYF. Written as DNA, the CDR3 is TGCGCCAGCAGCGCAGTAGCGGGAAACTACGAGCAGTACTTC.

This clonotype was found many times. The rearrangement uses TRBV18 and TRBJ2-5; TRBD1 might be the D (5 bases). This CDR3 has 15 amino acids. V shed 2 bases and J shed 3 bases, with 13 bases lying between them. The germline V gene encodes CDR1 KGHSH and CDR2 LQKENI. CDR3 coding DNA: TGTGCCAGCTCACCAGCGCAGACAGCAAAAGAGACCCAGTACTTC. Its protein is CASSPAQTAKETQYF.

This clonotype has only a few counts. The chain recombines TRBV19 with TRBJ1-2; D may be TRBD1 (5 bases). Trimming left V 2 bases short and J 4 bases short, with 14 bases between. Germline V gene sequence: CDR1 LNHDA, CDR2 SQIVND (reference sequence). The CDR3 is made up of 15 amino acids. CDR3 sequence: CASSIPPQGLYGYTF. The CDR3 nucleotides read TGTGCCAGTAGTATACCTCCGCAGGGACTCTATGGCTACACCTTC.

This clonotype was counted many times. This chain joins TRBV6-1 and TRBJ1-1; D unresolved. CDR1 MNHNS and CDR2 SASEGT come from the germline V gene. The V gene lost 5 bases and the J gene lost 1 base, with 17 bases spanning the gap. The CDR3 runs to 16 residues. CDR3 sequence (DNA): TGTGCCAGCAGTCTTGGAGGGTCAGGCACGAACACTGAAGCTTTCTTT. It specifies CASSLGGSGTNTEAFF.

This clonotype was seen a few times. The V gene is TRBV27, the J gene TRBJ1-5; 9 bases align to TRBD1. Germline V gene data show CDR1 as MNHEY and CDR2 as SMNVEV (reference sequence). The CDR3 has 19 residues. The ends lost 6 bases at V and 0 bases at J; junction bases unmatched: 15. CDR3 coding DNA: TGTGCCAGCAGGGTTGTCGGGACAGGGTTTCTCCGTAGCAATCAGCCCCAGCATTTT. Translation: CASRVVGTGFLRSNQPQHF.

The chain links TRBV28 to TRBJ2-5; D may be TRBD2 (6 bases). V was pared by 5 bases and J by 3 bases, with 19 bases between. Per germline, CDR1 MDHEN and CDR2 SYDVKM. The CDR3 consists of 16 residues. The CDR3 protein is CASSPPGRPDKETQYF. CDR3 nucleotides: TGTGCCAGCAGTCCCCCCGGGAGACCCGATAAAGAGACCCAGTACTTC.

There are many counts of this clonotype. The V and J genes are TRBV6-1 and TRBJ1-2; D ambiguous. Germline V gene data show CDR1 as MNHNS and CDR2 as SASEGT. The V end was cut by 2 bases, the J end by 4 bases, with 11 bases between. This CDR3 comprises 14 residues. The CDR3 here is CASSERSPIYGYTF. Written as DNA, the CDR3 is TGTGCCAGCAGTGAAAGGTCGCCTATCTATGGCTACACCTTC.

This clonotype has more than one count but fewer than ten. The chain couples TRBV15 to TRBJ2-4; 9 nucleotides match TRBD1. The germline V gene has CDR1 LNHNV and CDR2 YYDKDF (reference sequence). V lost 3 bases to trimming and J lost 5 bases; unmatched junction nucleotides: 5. The CDR3 extends over 15 amino acids. The CDR3 protein is CATSRWDREENIQYF. The CDR3, as DNA: TGTGCCACCAGCAGGTGGGACAGGGAAGAAAACATTCAGTACTTC.

This clonotype showed up many times. CDR3 coding DNA: TGTGCCTGGAAGGTCGCGGAGACCCAGTACTTC. Protein sequence: CAWKVAETQYF. V usage is TRBV30 and J usage is TRBJ2-5; D remains ambiguous. The ends were cut back, 4 bases at V and 5 bases at J, with 8 bases in the middle. This CDR3 has 11 amino acids. The germline gives CDR1 GTSNPN, CDR2 SVGIG (reference sequence).

In its sample, this clonotype was seen many times. V and J are TRBV5-1 and TRBJ1-1; D ambiguous. The CDR3 has 15 residues. Germline V gene lookup returns CDR1 SGHRS and CDR2 YFSETQ. V dropped 1 base and J dropped 0 bases, with 10 bases sitting between them. DNA of the CDR3: TGCGCCAGCAGCTTGAGAGGCGGTCTGAACACTGAAGCTTTCTTT. Its protein product is CASSLRGGLNTEAFF.

This clonotype came up many times. The rearrangement links TRBV6-1 to TRBJ1-1; D gene ambiguous. V lost 4 bases and J lost 1, with 10 bases in between. Per the germline V gene, CDR1 is MNHNS and CDR2 is SASEGT. The CDR3 loop spans 14 amino acids. CDR3 sequence reads: CASSVKVRNTEAFF. The CDR3 bases are TGTGCCAGCAGTGTTAAGGTCAGGAACACTGAAGCTTTCTTT.